A selection of T cell receptor beta chains follows, all from one sample in a study of T cells in Graves' hyperthyroidism and ophthalmopathy. Each CDR3 protein is one row after TCRdb ran MiXCR on the multiplex PCR reads. The data hold 250,000 to 400,000 distinct CDR3 sequences, with about 13% observed a single time. Sequenced material: blood. The receptors stem from a woman aged 35 to 49 with Graves' ophthalmopathy. CDR3s include the opening cysteine and the closing phenylalanine or tryptophan. Each record gives: D gene, J gene, V gene, clone size, CDR3 DNA, CDR3 protein. A D gene is named only where the DNA matches it firmly. Rows give clone size only sometimes, using once, few, many, or a class for an expanded clone.

d_call: .; j_call: TRBJ1-3; v_call: TRBV11-2; clone_size: .; cdr3_nt: TGTGCCAGCAGTCCGATCAGGGGATCAGGATACCCTGGAAACACCATATATTTT; cdr3_aa: CASSPIRGSGYPGNTIYF
d_call: .; j_call: TRBJ2-1; v_call: TRBV11-1; clone_size: many; cdr3_nt: TGTGCCAGCAGCTTTGGGAGTTTCCCCTCCAATGAGCAGTTCTTC; cdr3_aa: CASSFGSFPSNEQFF
d_call: .; j_call: TRBJ1-5; v_call: TRBV2; clone_size: .; cdr3_nt: TGTGCCAGCAGTGCGACAGGCCTGGAGAATCAGCCCCAGCATTTT; cdr3_aa: CASSATGLENQPQHF
d_call: .; j_call: TRBJ2-2; v_call: TRBV30; clone_size: .; cdr3_nt: TGTGCCTGGGGACTACTCCTGGGAACCGGGGAGCTGTTTTTT; cdr3_aa: CAWGLLLGTGELFF
d_call: .; j_call: TRBJ1-1; v_call: TRBV5-1; clone_size: few; cdr3_nt: TGCGCCAGCAGCTTGCAGGGCGAATATATTAACACTGAAGCTTTCTTT; cdr3_aa: CASSLQGEYINTEAFF
d_call: TRBD1; j_call: TRBJ2-3; v_call: TRBV11-2; clone_size: many; cdr3_nt: TGTGCCAGCAGCTTTGGGACAGGGTCTTTTCGACCCACAGATACGCAGTATTTT; cdr3_aa: CASSFGTGSFRPTDTQYF
d_call: .; j_call: TRBJ2-3; v_call: TRBV12-3/TRBV12-4; clone_size: .; cdr3_nt: TGTGCCAGCAGTTCGGGGGTGAGGGGTACCTTAGATACGCAGTATTTT; cdr3_aa: CASSSGVRGTLDTQYF
d_call: .; j_call: TRBJ1-1; v_call: TRBV5-1; clone_size: .; cdr3_nt: TGCGCCAGCAGTCCTTTAATGAACACTGAAGCTTTCTTT; cdr3_aa: CASSPLMNTEAFF
d_call: .; j_call: TRBJ1-5; v_call: TRBV5-6; clone_size: few; cdr3_nt: TGTGCCAGCAGCAATCTGGGGGGTGAGGATCAGCCCCAGCATTTT; cdr3_aa: CASSNLGGEDQPQHF
d_call: TRBD2; j_call: TRBJ2-2; v_call: TRBV6-1; clone_size: many; cdr3_nt: TGTGCCAGCAGTGAATTCTGGGGGGGGATTAGCGGGGAGCTGTTTTTT; cdr3_aa: CASSEFWGGISGELFF
d_call: .; j_call: TRBJ1-6; v_call: TRBV12-3/TRBV12-4; clone_size: many; cdr3_nt: TGTGCCAGCAAAGGTCTGACTGTGGGCTTCTCCTCCTATAATTCACCCCTCCACTTT; cdr3_aa: CASKGLTVGFSSYNSPLHF
d_call: TRBD2; j_call: TRBJ2-1; v_call: TRBV3-1; clone_size: .; cdr3_nt: TGTGCCAGCAGCCGCTTGACTAGCGGAGACAATGAGCAGTTCTTC; cdr3_aa: CASSRLTSGDNEQFF
d_call: .; j_call: TRBJ2-3; v_call: TRBV14; clone_size: many; cdr3_nt: TGTGCCAGCAGCCAAGAGGAGAGGACGCAGTATTTT; cdr3_aa: CASSQEERTQYF
d_call: .; j_call: TRBJ1-6; v_call: TRBV15; clone_size: many; cdr3_nt: TGTGCCACCAGCAGAGATCTTGGCAGCGAAAATTCACCCCTCCACTTT; cdr3_aa: CATSRDLGSENSPLHF
d_call: .; j_call: TRBJ1-6; v_call: TRBV19; clone_size: few; cdr3_nt: TGTGCCAGTAGTTGGTTGGTGTCGGGGGCAACGAATTCACCCCTCCACTTT; cdr3_aa: CASSWLVSGATNSPLHF
d_call: .; j_call: TRBJ2-7; v_call: TRBV5-1; clone_size: many; cdr3_nt: TGCGCCAGCAGCTTGGATCTCTCCTACGAGCAGTACTTC; cdr3_aa: CASSLDLSYEQYF
d_call: .; j_call: TRBJ2-1; v_call: TRBV29-1; clone_size: many; cdr3_nt: TGCAGCGTGGGTGGGACATCCCCCTACAATGAGCAGTTCTTC; cdr3_aa: CSVGGTSPYNEQFF
d_call: .; j_call: TRBJ1-5; v_call: TRBV27; clone_size: many; cdr3_nt: TGTGCCAGCAGTTTTATCAACCGGGGACTCCTAATCAGGGTCCGGATAGATAGCAATCAGCCCCAGCATTTT; cdr3_aa: CASSFINRGLLIRVRIDSNQPQHF
d_call: TRBD1; j_call: TRBJ1-3; v_call: TRBV12-3/TRBV12-4; clone_size: .; cdr3_nt: TGTGCCAGCAGACCGGGACAGGGTCTCGGGAGAACTGGAAACACCATATATTTT; cdr3_aa: CASRPGQGLGRTGNTIYF
d_call: .; j_call: TRBJ1-2; v_call: TRBV11-2; clone_size: many; cdr3_nt: TGTGCCAGCAGCCGGGTCCCTGAAGTCCATGGCTACACCTTC; cdr3_aa: CASSRVPEVHGYTF
d_call: .; j_call: TRBJ1-5; v_call: TRBV12-3/TRBV12-4; clone_size: medium-sized; cdr3_nt: TGTGCCAGCACCCAGGGACCCAATCAGCCCCAGCATTTT; cdr3_aa: CASTQGPNQPQHF
d_call: .; j_call: TRBJ2-7; v_call: TRBV5-1; clone_size: .; cdr3_nt: TGCGCCAGCAGCTTGTTTGGGGAATCCGAGCAGTACTTC; cdr3_aa: CASSLFGESEQYF
d_call: .; j_call: TRBJ2-7; v_call: TRBV4-1; clone_size: few; cdr3_nt: TGCGCCAGCAGCCAAGTACCGGCCAGCGCCTACGAGCAGTACTTC; cdr3_aa: CASSQVPASAYEQYF
d_call: .; j_call: TRBJ2-3; v_call: TRBV5-1; clone_size: few; cdr3_nt: TGCGCCAGCAGCTACAGGGAGTTCACAGATACGCAGTATTTT; cdr3_aa: CASSYREFTDTQYF
d_call: .; j_call: TRBJ2-6; v_call: TRBV9; clone_size: many; cdr3_nt: TGTGCCAGCAGCGCCTCTGGGGCCAACGTCCTGACTTTC; cdr3_aa: CASSASGANVLTF
d_call: .; j_call: TRBJ1-2; v_call: TRBV10-3; clone_size: many; cdr3_nt: TGTGCCATCAGTGAACAACTTTCGAGTCTGTCTGGGAATGGCTACACCTTC; cdr3_aa: CAISEQLSSLSGNGYTF
d_call: .; j_call: TRBJ1-4; v_call: TRBV2; clone_size: many; cdr3_nt: TGTGCCAGCAGCCCCAGAGCACGACAGGCAACTAATGAAAAACTGTTTTTT; cdr3_aa: CASSPRARQATNEKLFF
d_call: .; j_call: TRBJ1-1; v_call: TRBV30; clone_size: many; cdr3_nt: TGTGCCTGGAGCGTGGGAATTGGGACTGAAGCTTTCTTT; cdr3_aa: CAWSVGIGTEAFF
d_call: .; j_call: TRBJ2-7; v_call: TRBV4-1; clone_size: few; cdr3_nt: TGCGCCAGCAGCCAAGAGGGACTTTCCTACGAGCAGTACTTC; cdr3_aa: CASSQEGLSYEQYF
d_call: TRBD1; j_call: TRBJ1-3; v_call: TRBV18; clone_size: few; cdr3_nt: TGTGCCAGCTCACCCAGGGGGACTCACACTGGAAACACCATATATTTT; cdr3_aa: CASSPRGTHTGNTIYF
d_call: .; j_call: TRBJ1-5; v_call: TRBV28; clone_size: many; cdr3_nt: TGTGCCAGCAGTCCCCGGCCAGGGTTGAATCAGCCCCAGCATTTT; cdr3_aa: CASSPRPGLNQPQHF
d_call: TRBD1; j_call: TRBJ2-1; v_call: TRBV24-1; clone_size: few; cdr3_nt: TGTGCCACCAGTGATACAACAGGGGGTAATGAGCAGTTCTTC; cdr3_aa: CATSDTTGGNEQFF
d_call: .; j_call: TRBJ2-3; v_call: TRBV3-1; clone_size: few; cdr3_nt: TGTGCCAGCAGCCAAGTGGGTCTCGGAGTCACAGATACGCAGTATTTT; cdr3_aa: CASSQVGLGVTDTQYF
d_call: .; j_call: TRBJ1-5; v_call: TRBV20-1; clone_size: .; cdr3_nt: TGCAGTGCTAGAGATTTCAGGCTAAATCAGCCCCAGCATTTT; cdr3_aa: CSARDFRLNQPQHF
d_call: .; j_call: TRBJ1-3; v_call: TRBV20-1; clone_size: few; cdr3_nt: TGCAGTGCCGGAGGGGGGGGCGTAAACACCATATATTTT; cdr3_aa: CSAGGGGVNTIYF
d_call: TRBD1; j_call: TRBJ1-5; v_call: TRBV20-1; clone_size: few; cdr3_nt: TGCAGTGCTAGAGACTATACAGGGGTGGGTCAGCCCCAGCATTTT; cdr3_aa: CSARDYTGVGQPQHF
d_call: TRBD2; j_call: TRBJ2-3; v_call: TRBV6-1; clone_size: few; cdr3_nt: TGTGCCAGCAGTGAGGGACTAGCGGGCACAGATACGCAGTATTTT; cdr3_aa: CASSEGLAGTDTQYF
d_call: TRBD1; j_call: TRBJ2-7; v_call: TRBV28; clone_size: many; cdr3_nt: TGTGCCAGCAGCCTGTGGAATGGGACAGCCTACGAGCAGTACTTC; cdr3_aa: CASSLWNGTAYEQYF
d_call: .; j_call: TRBJ1-1; v_call: TRBV5-1; clone_size: many; cdr3_nt: TGCGCCAGCAGTAAAGTTTTGAACACTGAAGCTTTCTTT; cdr3_aa: CASSKVLNTEAFF
d_call: TRBD1; j_call: TRBJ2-2; v_call: TRBV27; clone_size: .; cdr3_nt: TGTGCCAGCAGTTTACGGTGGACAGGGGGGACCGGGGAGCTGTTTTTT; cdr3_aa: CASSLRWTGGTGELFF
d_call: .; j_call: TRBJ1-6; v_call: TRBV10-3; clone_size: .; cdr3_nt: TGTGCCATCAGTGGAGACGCGGATTCACTCCTCCACTTT; cdr3_aa: CAISGDADSLLHF
d_call: TRBD1; j_call: TRBJ2-4; v_call: TRBV10-2; clone_size: .; cdr3_nt: TGCGCCAGCAAAACAGGGGGCTCTTCCAAAAACATTCAGTACTTC; cdr3_aa: CASKTGGSSKNIQYF
d_call: .; j_call: TRBJ1-2; v_call: TRBV7-8; clone_size: many; cdr3_nt: TGTGCCAGCAGCTTAGAGGGGGGGGGAGGCTACACCTTC; cdr3_aa: CASSLEGGGGYTF
d_call: TRBD1; j_call: TRBJ2-1; v_call: TRBV6-1; clone_size: many; cdr3_nt: TGTGCCAGCTATGGGACCGGGACAGGGGTTTATGAGCAGTTCTTC; cdr3_aa: CASYGTGTGVYEQFF
d_call: TRBD2; j_call: TRBJ2-7; v_call: TRBV20-1; clone_size: few; cdr3_nt: TGCAGTGCTAGGACCGGGACTAGCGGATACTACGAGCAGTACTTC; cdr3_aa: CSARTGTSGYYEQYF
d_call: TRBD1; j_call: TRBJ1-1; v_call: TRBV20-1; clone_size: many; cdr3_nt: TGCAGTGCTAGAGGACTCAAAGGAGACAGGGGGCGAGGGGGAGCTTTCTTT; cdr3_aa: CSARGLKGDRGRGGAFF
d_call: TRBD1; j_call: TRBJ1-4; v_call: TRBV28; clone_size: .; cdr3_nt: TGTGCCAGCAGTTTCTCCCCTGGGACAGGGGGTACTGAAAAACTGTTTTTT; cdr3_aa: CASSFSPGTGGTEKLFF
d_call: TRBD1; j_call: TRBJ2-3; v_call: TRBV4-1; clone_size: .; cdr3_nt: TGCGCCAGCAGCCTCGAGACAGGGAAGGTAGGAGATACGCAGTATTTT; cdr3_aa: CASSLETGKVGDTQYF
d_call: .; j_call: TRBJ1-6; v_call: TRBV28; clone_size: many; cdr3_nt: TGTGCCAGCAGCCCCCGGACAGTTAGTTATTCACCCCTCCACTTT; cdr3_aa: CASSPRTVSYSPLHF
d_call: .; j_call: TRBJ2-1; v_call: TRBV29-1; clone_size: .; cdr3_nt: TGCAGCGTTGCGGCAGGAGGTCATGAGCAGTTCTTC; cdr3_aa: CSVAAGGHEQFF